A selection of T cell receptor beta chains follows, all from one sample in a study of CD8 T cells in ankylosing spondylitis. MiXCR was run by TCRdb on the 5' RACE reads, yielding one entry per CDR3 protein. The sample carries around 30,000 distinct CDR3 sequences, 13% to 15% recorded once. The source material was blood. Every receptor here comes from a male donor with ankylosing spondylitis or in good health (not recorded which). CDR3s include the opening cysteine and the closing phenylalanine or tryptophan. The D gene is left open where the match is weak. Rows may omit the clone size; those that give it use once, few, many or a size class.

d_call	j_call	clone_size	v_call	cdr3_nt	cdr3_aa
TRBD2	TRBJ2-3	few	TRBV10-3	TGTGCCATCAGTCCTAGTAGCGGGGGGGTGGCGGATACGCAGTATTTT	CAISPSSGGVADTQYF
TRBD1	TRBJ2-1	NA	TRBV28	TGTGCCACCAAAATGGCAGGGGGCAATGAGCAGTTCTTC	CATKMAGGNEQFF
NA	TRBJ2-3	NA	TRBV28	TGTGCCAGCAGTTTATGGGGGACAGATACGCAGTATTTT	CASSLWGTDTQYF
TRBD1	TRBJ2-2	NA	TRBV7-9	TGTGCCAGCAGCTTCAGGACAGGGGGCGTTACGAACACCGGGGAGCTGTTTTTT	CASSFRTGGVTNTGELFF
NA	TRBJ2-2	few	TRBV27	TGTGCCAGCCAGGGGAGAGCGAACACCGGGGAGCTGTTTTTT	CASQGRANTGELFF
NA	TRBJ1-1	few	TRBV27	TGTGCCAGCAGGCCCACTGAAGCTTTCTTT	CASRPTEAFF
NA	TRBJ2-2	few	TRBV4-3	TGCGCCAGCAGCCAAGACCCGTCCCCTACCTTGGAGCTGTTTTTT	CASSQDPSPTLELFF
NA	TRBJ2-5	NA	TRBV5-1	TGCGCCAGCAGCTTTGGTTTTAGGACAGCCGAAGAGACCCAGTACTTC	CASSFGFRTAEETQYF
NA	TRBJ1-1	NA	TRBV9	TGTGCCAGCAGCGTTTCGGAGGGCACTGAAGCTTTCTTT	CASSVSEGTEAFF
NA	TRBJ2-1	NA	TRBV9	TGTGCCAGCAGCGTATTTGGGGGGAGTAACAATGAGCAGTTCTTC	CASSVFGGSNNEQFF
NA	TRBJ1-3	many	TRBV28	TGTGCCAGCAGTTTGTATGGAAACACCATATATTTT	CASSLYGNTIYF
NA	TRBJ2-2	NA	TRBV3-1	TGTGCCAGCAGCCCCCTGGGCGGGGAGCTGTTTTTT	CASSPLGGELFF
NA	TRBJ2-1	NA	TRBV5-1	TGCGCCAGCAGACTCGGGACTCAGACCTACAATGAGCAGTTCTTC	CASRLGTQTYNEQFF
NA	TRBJ2-3	few	TRBV4-3	TGCGCCAGCAGCCAAGATACGGGCAGGGTCACAGATACGCAGTATTTT	CASSQDTGRVTDTQYF
TRBD2	TRBJ2-1	few	TRBV5-1	TGCGCCAGCAGCTTGTTAGCGGGGGCCCACAATGAGCAGTTCTTC	CASSLLAGAHNEQFF
TRBD2	TRBJ2-2	NA	TRBV5-1	TGCGCCAGCAGTCCCTCGGGGGGGCAGAACACCGGGGAGCTGTTTTTT	CASSPSGGQNTGELFF
NA	TRBJ1-5	NA	TRBV20-1	TGCAGTGCTGAACGACAGTCCTTCAATCAGCCCCAGCATTTT	CSAERQSFNQPQHF
NA	TRBJ1-6	NA	TRBV28	TGTGCCAGCAGTTCGCCCCTGGGGAATTCACCCCTCCACTTT	CASSSPLGNSPLHF
NA	TRBJ1-1	few	TRBV3-1	TGTGCCAGCAGCCAAATTCACGACACTGAAGCTTTCTTT	CASSQIHDTEAFF
NA	TRBJ1-4	NA	TRBV5-1	TGCGCCAGCAGCTTGGCCCCGGATGTTAATGAAAAACTGTTTTTT	CASSLAPDVNEKLFF
NA	TRBJ1-5	few	TRBV5-5	TGTGCCAGCAGCTTGGAGGGTGGCCGTCAGCCCCAGCATTTT	CASSLEGGRQPQHF
NA	TRBJ2-1	few	TRBV20-1	TGCAGTGCTAGAGATCAGGGCAGGTACAATGAGCAGTTCTTC	CSARDQGRYNEQFF
NA	TRBJ1-1	few	TRBV12-3/TRBV12-4	TGTGCCAGCAGTTCGGGACACACTGAAGCTTTCTTT	CASSSGHTEAFF
NA	TRBJ2-3	NA	TRBV12-3/TRBV12-4	TGTGCCAGCAGTTTAGCGGGACGCACAGATACGCAGTATTTT	CASSLAGRTDTQYF
NA	TRBJ2-4	NA	TRBV6-2/TRBV6-3	TGTGCCAGCAGCCCCGGGACAGCCAAAAACATTCAGTACTTC	CASSPGTAKNIQYF
TRBD1	TRBJ2-2	few	TRBV25-1	TGTGCCAGCAGTGTACAGGGGATGGCCGGGGAGCTGTTTTTT	CASSVQGMAGELFF
NA	TRBJ2-3	few	TRBV6-6	TGTGCCAGCAGAAGGGGCGGTCACACAGATACGCAGTATTTT	CASRRGGHTDTQYF
NA	TRBJ1-3	few	TRBV7-9	TGTGCCAGCAGTCCCCCTATGAACGGAAACACCATATATTTT	CASSPPMNGNTIYF
NA	TRBJ2-6	NA	TRBV27	TGTGCCAGCAGTTTCGTTGGACCGCTTGGCTCTGGGGCCAACGTCCTGACTTTC	CASSFVGPLGSGANVLTF
NA	TRBJ2-3	few	TRBV11-2	TGTGCCAGCAGCCTGTTCGGGGCCACAGATACGCAGTATTTT	CASSLFGATDTQYF
TRBD2	TRBJ2-7	many	TRBV20-1	TGCAGTGCCCTCGAGGCTAGCGGGAGTTGGAACGAGCAGTACTTC	CSALEASGSWNEQYF
NA	TRBJ2-3	few	TRBV27	TGTGCCAGCAGTTTATCAGCAGATACGCAGTATTTT	CASSLSADTQYF
TRBD1	TRBJ2-1	NA	TRBV20-1	TGCAGTGCTACGGTGGCAGGGGGCCACATCACTGAGCAGTTCTTC	CSATVAGGHITEQFF
NA	TRBJ2-2	NA	TRBV28	TGTGCCAGCCGCGGTGGCACCGGGGAGCTGTTTTTT	CASRGGTGELFF
NA	TRBJ2-2	NA	TRBV28	TGTGCCAGCAGTCCGCGGGTTTACACCGGGGAGCTGTTTTTT	CASSPRVYTGELFF
TRBD2	TRBJ2-1	NA	TRBV28	TGTGCCAGCTTTAGCGGGGGGGCCCACAATGAGCAGTTCTTC	CASFSGGAHNEQFF
NA	TRBJ1-1	NA	TRBV6-2/TRBV6-3	TGTGCCAGCAGTCTCCTCCGGGTCTCCAACACTGAAGCTTTCTTT	CASSLLRVSNTEAFF
NA	TRBJ2-2	few	TRBV6-1	TGTGCCAGCGGGGTGCGGACCGGGGAGCTGTTTTTT	CASGVRTGELFF
TRBD2	TRBJ2-2	few	TRBV5-5	TGTGCCAGCAGCTTGGCGGGTAGCGGGGGACAGAACACCGGGGAGCTGTTTTTT	CASSLAGSGGQNTGELFF
NA	TRBJ2-5	NA	TRBV12-3/TRBV12-4	TGTGCCAGCAGGCAGGGGGGGCGGACCCAGTACTTC	CASRQGGRTQYF
NA	TRBJ2-1	many	TRBV20-1	TGCAGTGCTAGAGGGAGGGTACCTTACAATGAGCAGTTCTTC	CSARGRVPYNEQFF
NA	TRBJ2-1	few	TRBV29-1	TGCAGCGTTGAGGCTGGGGGCTCTAGGGAGTTCTTC	CSVEAGGSREFF
TRBD1	TRBJ2-3	few	TRBV7-3	TGTGCCAGCAGTCAGGACAGGGGGGTAGCAGATACGCAGTATTTT	CASSQDRGVADTQYF
NA	TRBJ2-2	NA	TRBV7-6	TGTGCCAGCAGCATTGCCCGACAGAACACCGGGGAGCTGTTTTTT	CASSIARQNTGELFF
NA	TRBJ2-1	few	TRBV7-3	TGTGCCAGCAGCTTACTGGCGCAACTGCGGGACTCCGACAATGAGCAGTTCTTC	CASSLLAQLRDSDNEQFF
NA	TRBJ2-2	few	TRBV20-1	TGCAGTGCTCCCTCCGGAGTGAACACCGGGGAGCTGTTTTTT	CSAPSGVNTGELFF
NA	TRBJ2-7	many	TRBV10-3	TGTGCCATCAGCCCGGAGTTCGGGTCCTACGAGCAGTACTTC	CAISPEFGSYEQYF
NA	TRBJ2-7	few	TRBV5-1	TGCGCCAGCAGCTTGCAGGGGCGCGGCCACGAGCAGTACTTC	CASSLQGRGHEQYF
NA	TRBJ1-6	NA	TRBV5-1	TGCGCCAGCAGCTTGAGTGGTGCGGATTCACCCCTCCACTTT	CASSLSGADSPLHF
NA	TRBJ2-5	NA	TRBV3-1	TGTGCCAGCAGCCAAGCCGAGTCTGCCCAGTACTTC	CASSQAESAQYF